The rows below give T cell receptor beta chains drawn from one sample of a study of blood T cell repertoires in COVID-19. This table comes from immunoSEQ multiplex PCR, and its TCRdb copy is limited to in-frame clones, with some not included. The sample records approximately 210,000 clones, 86% being singletons. Material for sequencing was peripheral blood. These receptors all come from a woman aged 70-85 years with acute or convalescent COVID-19. Both conserved end residues are part of each CDR3. The D gene is left open where the match is weak. A row's size may be missing; if present it is once, few, many or a size class.

>.|TRBV7-2|.|TRBJ2-4
CASSLARDTNIQYF
TGTGCCAGCAGCTTAGCCCGGGACACCAACATTCAGTACTTC
>.|TRBV12-3/TRBV12-4|.|TRBJ2-1
CASSFIDEQFF
TGTGCCAGCAGTTTTATCGATGAGCAGTTCTTC
>TRBD1|TRBV5-1|once|TRBJ1-3
CASSLSGGNTIYF
TGCGCCAGCAGCTTGTCAGGGGGGAACACCATATATTTT
>TRBD1|TRBV5-1|.|TRBJ2-7
CASSFGTGIAYEQYF
TGCGCCAGCAGCTTCGGGACAGGGATCGCCTACGAGCAGTACTTC
>.|TRBV10-1|.|TRBJ2-1
CASSEAGSYNEQFF
TGCGCCAGCAGTGAGGCAGGCTCCTACAATGAGCAGTTCTTC
>TRBD2|TRBV7-9|.|TRBJ2-1
CASRISVRSGGRNEQFF
TGTGCCAGCAGGATATCCGTGAGGAGCGGGGGGCGAAATGAGCAGTTCTTC
>TRBD1|TRBV5-1|few|TRBJ1-1
CASRPGTGSEAFF
TGCGCCAGCCGACCCGGGACAGGGAGTGAAGCTTTCTTT
>TRBD2|TRBV7-2|.|TRBJ2-7
CASSPSTSGGSYEQYF
TGTGCCAGCAGCCCATCGACTAGCGGGGGGTCCTACGAGCAGTACTTC
>.|TRBV6-5|.|TRBJ1-5
CASRKGSPNQPQHF
TGTGCCAGCAGAAAAGGGAGCCCAAATCAGCCCCAGCATTTT
>TRBD2|TRBV18|.|TRBJ2-1
CASSPPTSSGRAYNEQFF
TGTGCCAGCTCTCCACCGACCTCTAGCGGGAGGGCCTACAATGAGCAGTTCTTC
>.|TRBV18|.|TRBJ1-2
CASSNTGNVKGYTF
TGTGCCAGCTCAAATACAGGGAACGTTAAGGGCTACACCTTC
>TRBD2|TRBV7-8|.|TRBJ2-7
CASSGPTSGGPYEQYF
TGTGCCAGCAGCGGGCCGACTAGCGGGGGGCCCTACGAGCAGTACTTC
>TRBD2|TRBV5-1|.|TRBJ2-1
CASSWGLALNEQFF
TGCGCCAGCAGCTGGGGACTAGCGCTCAATGAGCAGTTCTTC
>.|TRBV11-2|.|TRBJ1-1
CASSSGDRLNTEAFF
TGTGCCAGCAGCTCAGGGGACCGCTTGAACACTGAAGCTTTCTTT
>.|TRBV2|.|TRBJ1-1
CASSEDPGNRDTEAFF
TGTGCCAGCAGTGAAGATCCGGGGAACCGGGACACTGAAGCTTTCTTT
>TRBD1|TRBV6-5|.|TRBJ1-2
CASSTQTGGRGYTF
TGTGCCAGCAGTACCCAAACAGGGGGCAGAGGCTACACCTTC
>TRBD1|TRBV19|few|TRBJ1-5
CASSIVATGQGKPQHF
TGTGCCAGTAGTATAGTCGCGACAGGGCAAGGTAAGCCCCAGCATTTT
>.|TRBV12-3/TRBV12-4|.|TRBJ2-1
CASSFYTYNEQFF
TGTGCCAGCAGTTTTTATACCTACAATGAGCAGTTCTTC
>TRBD1|TRBV10-1|few|TRBJ1-6
CASTGQANSPLHF
TGCGCCAGCACTGGACAGGCCAATTCACCCCTCCACTTT
>TRBD1|TRBV11-2|.|TRBJ1-4
CASRTGTPGKLFF
TGTGCCAGCAGGACAGGGACCCCGGGAAAACTGTTTTTT
>TRBD1|TRBV27|.|TRBJ2-1
CASLGHRGSYNEQFF
TGTGCCAGTCTTGGGCACAGGGGCTCCTACAATGAGCAGTTCTTC
>TRBD1|TRBV27|.|TRBJ2-2
CATSDRGYAGELFF
TGTGCCACCTCGGACAGGGGATATGCCGGGGAGCTGTTTTTT
>.|TRBV12-5|.|TRBJ1-5
CASGLSKRSQHF
TGTGCTAGTGGTTTATCCAAGAGGTCCCAGCATTTT
>TRBD2|TRBV9|few|TRBJ2-3
CASSKGTSGRADTQYF
TGTGCCAGCAGCAAAGGGACTAGCGGGAGGGCCGATACGCAGTATTTT
>.|TRBV19|.|TRBJ1-5
CASSIGRGRQPQHF
TGTGCCAGTAGTATTGGCCGGGGGAGACAGCCCCAGCATTTT
>.|TRBV19|.|TRBJ1-3
CASSPGGAEGNTIYF
TGTGCCAGTTCGCCGGGGGGGGCTGAAGGAAACACCATATATTTT
>.|TRBV29-1|.|TRBJ2-5
CSVETIVGETQYF
TGCAGCGTTGAGACAATCGTCGGTGAGACCCAGTACTTC
>.|TRBV3-1/TRBV3-2|.|TRBJ1-1
CASSRAAMNTEAFF
TGTGCCAGCAGCCGAGCTGCTATGAACACTGAAGCTTTCTTT
>TRBD2|TRBV5-1|.|TRBJ2-7
CASSQSSGSMIEQYF
TGCGCCAGCAGCCAATCTAGCGGGAGTATGATCGAGCAGTACTTC